The rows below give T cell receptor beta chains drawn from one sample of a study of blood T cell repertoires in COVID-19. Assay used: immunoSEQ multiplex PCR; TCRdb lists only in-frame clones, some missing. In the table there are around 260,000 clones, about 87% of which are singletons. The material sequenced was peripheral blood. The receptors derive from a woman in her fifties or sixties with acute or convalescent COVID-19. Both conserved end residues are part of each CDR3. A D gene is named only where the DNA matches it firmly. Clone size is stated in some rows and not others, as once, few, many or a class when expanded.

d_gene | j_gene | abundance | v_gene | CDR3nt | CDR3aa
TRBD2 | TRBJ2-1 | - | TRBV18 | TGTGCCAGCTCACCTTTTTCGGGAGGCAGCCATGAGCAGTTCTTC | CASSPFSGGSHEQFF
- | TRBJ2-5 | - | TRBV28 | TGTGCCATCTCGATGCTGTCTGGAGATTCGGGGACCCAGTACTTC | CAISMLSGDSGTQYF
TRBD1 | TRBJ2-1 | - | TRBV6-2/TRBV6-3 | TGTGCCAGCAGCCCCCGGGACAGGGCAAATGAGCAGTTCTTC | CASSPRDRANEQFF
- | TRBJ1-1 | - | TRBV19 | TGTGCCAGTAGTGTTAAATCTGCAGGTGAAGCTTTCTTT | CASSVKSAGEAFF
- | TRBJ2-7 | - | TRBV10-3 | TGTGCCATCAGTGAGATGCTACGAGGGAGCTACGAGCAGTACTTC | CAISEMLRGSYEQYF
TRBD1 | TRBJ1-5 | once | TRBV6-1 | TGTGCCAGCAGTGAAATGTACAGGGGTGGCAATCAGCCCCAGCATTTT | CASSEMYRGGNQPQHF
TRBD2 | TRBJ2-2 | few | TRBV7-9 | TGTGCCAGCAGCCCCCCCGCTAGCGGGGCGATAAACACCGGGGAGCTGTTTTTT | CASSPPASGAINTGELFF
- | TRBJ2-7 | - | TRBV4-1 | TGCGCCAGCAGCCAGCACGCCGGACTCAGCTCCTACGAGCAGTACTTC | CASSQHAGLSSYEQYF
- | TRBJ2-1 | few | TRBV7-2 | TGTGCCAGCAGCTTACGTGCGAACAATGAGCAGTTCTTC | CASSLRANNEQFF
TRBD2 | TRBJ2-3 | - | TRBV19 | TGTGCCAGTAGTAACCACCTAGCGGGGAATTATACGCAGTATTTT | CASSNHLAGNYTQYF
TRBD2 | TRBJ2-3 | - | TRBV27 | TGTGCCAGCAGTTTTCTGGCTAGCGGGAGGGCGGGAGATACGCAGTATTTT | CASSFLASGRAGDTQYF
- | TRBJ1-1 | once | TRBV5-1 | TGCGCCAGCAGCCGCGGTGGACACCTAATGAACACTGAAGCTTTCTTT | CASSRGGHLMNTEAFF
TRBD2 | TRBJ2-3 | - | TRBV5-5 | TGTGCCAGCAGGAGGACTAGCGGGTCATCGCGCGATACGCAGTATTTT | CASRRTSGSSRDTQYF
TRBD1 | TRBJ1-1 | - | TRBV28 | TGTGCCAGCTTCCGGGACAGGAACACTGAAGCTTTCTTT | CASFRDRNTEAFF
- | TRBJ1-1 | - | TRBV20-1 | TGCAGTGCTAGTCGGTTGGGGCCCTATGAAGCTTTCTTT | CSASRLGPYEAFF
- | TRBJ1-1 | - | TRBV25-1 | TGTGCCAGCAGTCGGGTGAGGGTTGCTGACACTGAAGCTTTCTTT | CASSRVRVADTEAFF
TRBD1 | TRBJ2-6 | - | TRBV29-1 | TGCAGCGTTGGGACAGGTAGCTCTGGGGCCAACGTCCTGACTTTC | CSVGTGSSGANVLTF
- | TRBJ2-1 | - | TRBV7-8 | TGTGCCAGCAGCTTGTCACAGGTGTTGTCCAATGAGCAGTTCTTC | CASSLSQVLSNEQFF
- | TRBJ1-4 | - | TRBV28 | TGTGCCAGCAGTTTACATACAGGGACAACTAATGAAAAACTGTTTTTT | CASSLHTGTTNEKLFF
- | TRBJ2-4 | - | TRBV29-1 | TGCAGCGTTGAACCCAGGGCCCAAAACATTCAGTACTTC | CSVEPRAQNIQYF
- | TRBJ1-1 | few | TRBV7-2 | TGTGCCAGCAGCCCCACAGGGCTTCGCACTGAAGCTTTCTTT | CASSPTGLRTEAFF
TRBD2 | TRBJ2-1 | once | TRBV6-2/TRBV6-3 | TGTGCCAGCAGCCTACTAGCGGAGCAGGGTCCTTACAATGAGCAGTTCTTC | CASSLLAEQGPYNEQFF
TRBD1 | TRBJ1-1 | - | TRBV28 | TGTGCCAGCAGGAGACAGGGACGGAACACTGAAGCTTTCTTT | CASRRQGRNTEAFF
TRBD1 | TRBJ1-4 | - | TRBV29-1 | TGCAGCACAAGGGGACAGGGTAGTGAAAAACTGTTTTTT | CSTRGQGSEKLFF
TRBD1 | TRBJ1-2 | - | TRBV28 | TGTGCCAGCAGTCCGACAGGGGCGACCTATGGCTACACCTTC | CASSPTGATYGYTF
TRBD2 | TRBJ2-2 | - | TRBV6-2/TRBV6-3 | TGTGCCAGCAGTGACGGACTAGCGGGCACGAACACCGGGGAGCTGTTTTTT | CASSDGLAGTNTGELFF
- | TRBJ2-5 | - | TRBV5-1 | TGCGCCAGCAGCTGGTCCAGGGGTGGTGTGGAGACCCAGTACTTC | CASSWSRGGVETQYF
TRBD1 | TRBJ1-5 | - | TRBV4-3 | TGCGCCAGCAGCCAAGATCTAGTCAGGGGGCGAAATCAGCCCCAGCATTTT | CASSQDLVRGRNQPQHF
TRBD2 | TRBJ2-3 | - | TRBV10-3 | TGTGCCATCACCGGGCTAGCGGGCGGCACAGATACGCAGTATTTT | CAITGLAGGTDTQYF
- | TRBJ2-5 | - | TRBV2 | TGTGCCAGCAAAAAGAGGGAGACCCAGTACTTC | CASKKRETQYF
- | TRBJ2-7 | - | TRBV30 | TGTGCCTGGAGTAATATTGACGAGCAGTACTTC | CAWSNIDEQYF
TRBD2 | TRBJ2-1 | - | TRBV4-3 | TGCGCCAGCAGCCAAGATCGGGGCGGGAGCCCTGAGCAGTTCTTC | CASSQDRGGSPEQFF
TRBD1 | TRBJ1-4 | - | TRBV4-2 | TGTGCCAGCAGCCAAGAGTACAGGGGGAATGAAAAACTGTTTTTT | CASSQEYRGNEKLFF
TRBD2 | TRBJ2-4 | - | TRBV5-4 | TGTGCCAGCAGCCAGGGGACTAGCGGGAGGGGAAACATTCAGTACTTC | CASSQGTSGRGNIQYF
- | TRBJ2-5 | - | TRBV24-1 | TGTGCCACCAGTGATTTGCCCCCCAGGGAGACCCAGTACTTC | CATSDLPPRETQYF
- | TRBJ2-7 | - | TRBV28 | TGTGCCAGCAGTGCGAAAATGGACTCTTACTACGAGCAGTACTTC | CASSAKMDSYYEQYF
TRBD2 | TRBJ2-3 | - | TRBV7-3 | TGTGCCAGCAGCTTACGGCTTCGGACTAGCGGGTCGGATACGCAGTATTTT | CASSLRLRTSGSDTQYF
- | TRBJ1-3 | - | TRBV6-5 | TGTGCCAGCTTCAGGGGTTACTCTGGAAACACCATATATTTT | CASFRGYSGNTIYF
- | TRBJ2-1 | - | TRBV18 | TGTGCCAGCTCACCTCAGGCCCGCGGGGTAGGGGAGCAGTTCTTC | CASSPQARGVGEQFF
- | TRBJ2-7 | - | TRBV28 | TGTGCCAGCAGTCTTTTTTCCGGGGGCTACGAGCAGTACTTC | CASSLFSGGYEQYF
TRBD1 | TRBJ1-5 | - | TRBV19 | TGTGCCAGTAGTATGGGGACAGGGGACAATCAGCCCCAGCATTTT | CASSMGTGDNQPQHF
- | TRBJ1-1 | - | TRBV7-2 | TGTGCCAGCAGCTTAGGGTGGGGAGACACTGAAGCTTTCTTT | CASSLGWGDTEAFF
TRBD1 | TRBJ1-1 | - | TRBV19 | TGTGCCAGTAGTAGACGACAGGGGGACACTGAAGCTTTCTTT | CASSRRQGDTEAFF
- | TRBJ1-3 | - | TRBV9 | TGTGCCAGCAGCGTAGACTTGGGAAACACCATATATTTT | CASSVDLGNTIYF
TRBD1 | TRBJ2-7 | - | TRBV4-2 | TGTGCCAGCAGCCAAGATAGGGACAGGGGGCGCAGGTTTTACGAGCAGTACTTC | CASSQDRDRGRRFYEQYF
TRBD1 | TRBJ1-5 | - | TRBV19 | TGTGCCAGTAGTATGGGGGGACAGGGGTATCAGCCCCAGCATTTT | CASSMGGQGYQPQHF
TRBD1 | TRBJ2-5 | - | TRBV3-1/TRBV3-2 | TGTGCCAGCAGCCAAGCAAGAGGGACAGGGACAGAGACCCAGTACTTC | CASSQARGTGTETQYF
TRBD2 | TRBJ2-5 | - | TRBV7-3 | TGTGCCAGCAGCTTAAGTGGAGGGAGGGAAGGGACCCAGTACTTC | CASSLSGGREGTQYF
- | TRBJ2-2 | - | TRBV5-1 | TGCGCCAGCAGCTTGGCGGGGAAGACGAGCACCGGGGAGCTGTTTTTT | CASSLAGKTSTGELFF